The text below deals with one TCR beta chain. The sample belongs to a study of CD8 T cells in Susac syndrome. The patients serving as multiple sclerosis controls were treatment-naive. They had stable or active relapsing-remitting disease and fulfilled revised McDonald criteria. The length of the CDR3 is 12 residues. V lost 8 bases to trimming and J lost 8 bases, with 15 bases between them. The germline V gene encodes CDR1 MNHNS and CDR2 SASEGT. Random hexamers were used to reverse transcribe an amount of about 0.45 to 1 ug RNA. TCRdb itself ran the immunoSEQ multiplex PCR reads through MiXCR, one entry per CDR3 protein. There are about 250,000 distinct CDR3 sequences in the sample; around 93% occur only once, and around 0.07% lies in the top ten.

Sequenced sample: CD4+ T cells from PBMCs. The source is a human donor with multiple sclerosis. The genes are TRBV6-1 and TRBJ1-2; a weak D match, TRBD1 (5 bases). The CDR3 coding sequence is TGTGCCAGCGCCCAAAGGAGGGGCGGCTACACCTTC. As protein: CASAQRRGGYTF.